This TCR beta chain was captured by sequencing in a study of breast tumors, draining lymph nodes, adjacent tissues. Axillary draining lymph nodes of breast cancer patients supplied the node samples. Overall study findings and caveats: Tumor T cell lymph node origin was a supported hypothesis, not proven. Data fit most tumor T cells coming from lymph node, expanding in tumor.

The CDR3 runs 13 residues. Germline V gene lookup returns CDR1 MNHNS and CDR2 SASEGT. The V end was cut by 5 bases, the J end by 6 bases, with 10 bases between. This clonotype was seen at least ten times. Its specificity is unknown. From the multiplex PCR reads, TCRdb called clonotypes with MiXCR, one entry per CDR3 protein. This table has about 220,000 distinct CDR3 sequences, approximately 36% appearing once. This chain uses TRBV6-1 with TRBJ1-4; the D is unclear. Sequencing was performed on axillary lymph node tissue. The TCR comes from a female donor with breast cancer. Some clones in this sample may be carry-over from other donors' samples. The CDR3 region is CASSKRTDEKLFF. Here the CDR3 DNA reads TGTGCCAGCAGTAAACGGACGGATGAAAAACTGTTTTTT.